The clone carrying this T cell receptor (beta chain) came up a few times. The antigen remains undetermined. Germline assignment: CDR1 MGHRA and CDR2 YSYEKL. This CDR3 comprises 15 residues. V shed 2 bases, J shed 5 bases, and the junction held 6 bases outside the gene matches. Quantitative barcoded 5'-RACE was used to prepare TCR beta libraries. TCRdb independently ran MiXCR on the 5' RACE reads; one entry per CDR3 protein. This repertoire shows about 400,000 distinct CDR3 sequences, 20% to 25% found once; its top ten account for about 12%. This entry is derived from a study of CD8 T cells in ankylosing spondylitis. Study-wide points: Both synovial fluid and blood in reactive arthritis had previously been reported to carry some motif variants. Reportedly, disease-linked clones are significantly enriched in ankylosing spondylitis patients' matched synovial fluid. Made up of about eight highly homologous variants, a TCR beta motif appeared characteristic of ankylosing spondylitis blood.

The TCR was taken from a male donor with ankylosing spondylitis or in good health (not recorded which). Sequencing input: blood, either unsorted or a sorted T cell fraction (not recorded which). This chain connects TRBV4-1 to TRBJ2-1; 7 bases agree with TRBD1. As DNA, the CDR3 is TGCGCCAGCAGCCAACTGACAGGGTCCCACAATGAGCAGTTCTTC. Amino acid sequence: CASSQLTGSHNEQFF.